This entry lists 9 T cell receptor beta chains sequenced from one sample in a study of identifying expanded T cells in peripheral blood. Assay: immunoSEQ multiplex PCR; the TCRdb copy retains only in-frame clones and omits some. Of about 53,000 clones in the sample, over 75% were seen once. The sequencing input was blood. Every receptor here comes from a person aged 18 to 75 in good health.

The rearrangement uses TRBV7-2 and TRBJ2-7; TRBD2 is a possible D gene (6 bases). The germline V gene has CDR1 SGHTA and CDR2 FQGNSA. V was trimmed by 3 bases and J by 12 bases, leaving 15 bases between them. The CDR3 is made up of 12 amino acids. This CDR3 is CASSFAGTALYF. The CDR3 DNA sequence: TGTGCCAGCAGCTTTGCCGGGACTGCATTGTACTTC.

The V gene is TRBV7-8, the J gene TRBJ1-5; no clear D gene. The V gene lost 1 base and the J gene lost 2 bases, with 9 bases spanning the gap. The CDR3 is 15 residues long. CDR1 SGHVS and CDR2 FQNEAQ come from the germline V gene. The CDR3 nucleotides are TGTGCCAGCAGCTTAGAGGGATTTGGCAATCAGCCCCAGCATTTT. Its protein product is CASSLEGFGNQPQHF.

The genes are TRBV2 and TRBJ1-5; no definite D call. This CDR3 contains 13 residues. Germline V gene data show CDR1 as SNHLY and CDR2 as FYNNEI. The V gene lost 5 bases and the J gene lost 7 bases, with 12 bases spanning the gap. CDR3 region: CASSRTMGQPQHF. The CDR3 DNA is TGTGCCAGCAGTCGAACCATGGGGCAGCCCCAGCATTTT.

The chain uses TRBV19 and TRBJ2-3, with TRBD1 matching 8 bases. Germline assignment: CDR1 LNHDA and CDR2 SQIVND (reference sequence). V lost 0 bases, J lost 5 bases, and 7 bases stayed unmatched. This CDR3 comprises 16 residues. The CDR3 protein is CASSIDSRGPKDTQYF. For the CDR3, the DNA is TGTGCCAGTAGTATAGATAGCAGGGGGCCAAAAGATACGCAGTATTTT.

CDR3 sequence (DNA): TGTGCCTGGAGTGTAGTCTCATCGACCTACAATGAGCAGTTCTTC. This translates into CAWSVVSSTYNEQFF. J is TRBJ2-1 and V is TRBV30; D remains ambiguous. The CDR3 totals 15 residues. The germline V gene has CDR1 GTSNPN and CDR2 SVGIG (reference sequence). The V and J ends lost 0 bases and 2 bases respectively, with 11 bases between them.

The V call is TRBV4-1, the J call TRBJ2-3; 7 bases line up with TRBD2. Trimming at V came to 5 bases and at J to 2 bases, leaving 13 bases not matched to a gene. The CDR3 length is 17 residues. The germline V gene has CDR1 MGHRA and CDR2 YSYEKL. DNA of the CDR3: TGCGCCAGCAGCAACTTCCCGACGGGGGGTTTCACAGATACGCAGTATTTT. Encoded protein: CASSNFPTGGFTDTQYF.

The gene calls are TRBV6-6 and TRBJ1-1, with a possible D match to TRBD1 (5 bases). Germline values: CDR1 MNHNY, CDR2 SVGAGI (reference sequence). The CDR3 contains 11 residues. V lost 11 bases and J 4 bases, leaving 11 bases between the germline ends. Here the CDR3 reads CAGGEGTEAFF. Written as DNA, the CDR3 is TGTGCCGGGGGGGAGGGCACTGAAGCTTTCTTT.

This clone was found a few times. The chain uses TRBV7-2 and TRBJ1-2; D is undetermined. V was pared by 11 bases and J by 7 bases, with 17 bases between. From germline, CDR1 is SGHTA and CDR2 FQGNSA. The CDR3 is 12 residues long. The CDR3 loop is CASQSPAAGYTF. CDR3 in DNA: TGTGCCTCCCAGTCCCCTGCGGCTGGCTACACCTTC.

The chain has TRBV4-3 and TRBJ1-4; weak D call: TRBD1 (6 bases). The CDR3 has 19 amino acids. Germline V CDR1 and CDR2: LGHNA, YSLEER. V lost 1 base and J 4 bases, leaving 22 bases between the germline ends. In DNA, the CDR3 is TGCGCCAGCAGCCAAGCTTTAGCAGGGGCTGGGAGATTTAATGAAAAACTGTTTTTT. Encoded protein: CASSQALAGAGRFNEKLFF.